This T cell receptor beta chain is from a study of blood T cell repertoires in COVID-19. Libraries were prepared by immunoSEQ multiplex PCR; TCRdb keeps only in-frame clonotypes and omits some of them. The table lists a few hundred thousand clones, around 90% of them singletons. CDR1 is LNHNV, CDR2 YYDKDF, per germline (reference sequence). CDR3 size: 17 residues. V lost 0 bases and J lost 0, with 12 bases in between. Material for sequencing was peripheral blood. The chain uses TRBV15 and TRBJ2-4; the D is unclear. This TCR was recovered from a man younger than 35 with COVID-19, enrolled during active disease. CDR3 nucleotide sequence: TGTGCCACCAGCAGAGATTTGACATCCTCAGCCAAAAACATTCAGTACTTC. This encodes CATSRDLTSSAKNIQYF.